A selection of T cell receptor beta chains follows, all from one sample in a study of low-dose radiotherapy and immunotherapy resistance in tumors. A single record per CDR3 protein comes from TCRdb applying MiXCR to the reads. The top ten clones hold about 4% of a sample with approximately 100,000 distinct CDR3 sequences, about a fifth of them seen once. The source material was PBMCs, sampled after low-dose radiotherapy plus immunotherapy. The receptors here all came from a male donor with prostate cancer. The conserved cysteine and the conserved F or W are not part of the CDR3 here. The D gene is left open where the match is weak.

ASSQESAGASPDTQY,-,TRBV4-2
ASSYSSGGVGDTQY,TRBD2,TRBV25-1
ASRRDRGHNEQF,TRBD1,TRBV28
ASRQPGLVSGEQY,TRBD2,TRBV7-2
ASSQDSRGFQPQH,-,TRBV4-1
ASTPPRRLAANTGELF,TRBD2,TRBV12-3/TRBV12-4
ASSQVRTGNTEAF,-,TRBV3-1
ASSREAGQGTDTQY,TRBD1,TRBV4-1
ASSSTAEQF,-,TRBV7-2
ASSEPGRSQETQY,-,TRBV5-1
ASSQLQTNTEAF,-,TRBV3-1
ASSFIGGQGFEKLF,TRBD1,TRBV7-9
ASSPTGTYQETQY,TRBD1,TRBV4-2
ASSPLARWTDTQY,-,TRBV18
ASSISQGAADNSPLH,TRBD1,TRBV19
ASSLVSGGYNEQF,TRBD2,TRBV7-2
ASSPSGPPLSEAF,-,TRBV18
ASSQDLETQY,-,TRBV3-1
ASTAGTADTGELF,TRBD1,TRBV6-1
ASSDATGGNNSPLH,TRBD1,TRBV5-4
ASGGGPDTEAF,-,TRBV5-1
ASSSVGKTEAF,-,TRBV18
ASSLIRGHTGELF,-,TRBV11-1
ASSQVPSGGEQPHEQF,TRBD2,TRBV3-1
ASSIVGRPLQETQY,-,TRBV19
ASSQESPATQY,-,TRBV14
ASSQSAGGCPNSPLH,TRBD1,TRBV23-1
ASSQDRTHTYEQY,-,TRBV4-2
ASSLAVPTGYHEQF,TRBD1,TRBV18
ASSLTKLARVTDTQY,TRBD2,TRBV6-6
ASRQPPANTEAF,-,TRBV6-1
ASSPGTTGESPQH,TRBD1,TRBV28
ASTDPGSGNTIY,-,TRBV6-8
ASSTGQQYNSPLH,TRBD1,TRBV7-9
ASSPTRNYGYT,-,TRBV6-5
ASSFGLRNYGYT,-,TRBV12-3/TRBV12-4
ASSDSQRGGTPGSCF,-,TRBV6-4
ASSDTSGGSEQF,TRBD2,TRBV5-1
ASSLATGTGGNEQF,TRBD1,TRBV5-4
ASSLLGQGAYEQF,TRBD1,TRBV2
ASSDGNSPLH,-,TRBV6-2/TRBV6-3